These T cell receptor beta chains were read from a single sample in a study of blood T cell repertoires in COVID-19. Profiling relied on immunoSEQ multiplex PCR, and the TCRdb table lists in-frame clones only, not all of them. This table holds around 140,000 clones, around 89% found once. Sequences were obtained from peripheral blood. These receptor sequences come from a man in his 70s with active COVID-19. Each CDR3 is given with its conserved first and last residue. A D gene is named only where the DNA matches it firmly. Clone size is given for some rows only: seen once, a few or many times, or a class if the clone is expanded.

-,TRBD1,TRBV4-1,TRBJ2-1,TGCGCCAGCAGCATTGAAGGACAGGGAAAGACTGAGCAGTTCTTC,CASSIEGQGKTEQFF
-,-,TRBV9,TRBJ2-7,TGTGCCAGCAGCGGCAGGGAATACGGCCACGAGCAGTACTTC,CASSGREYGHEQYF
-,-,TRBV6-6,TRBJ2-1,TGTGCCAGCAGCCTTAGTGGGGCCCGGGCGTTCTTC,CASSLSGARAFF
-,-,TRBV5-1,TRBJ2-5,TGCGCCAGCAGACCCAACTCCCGGGACAAACTTGGGGAGACCCAGTACTTC,CASRPNSRDKLGETQYF
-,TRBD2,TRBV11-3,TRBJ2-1,TGTGCCAGCAGCTTAGGGGTAGCGGGAAACGAGCAGTTCTTC,CASSLGVAGNEQFF
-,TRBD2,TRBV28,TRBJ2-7,TGTGCCAGCAGTGCCCCTACTAGCGGGGGTTACTACGAGCAGTACTTC,CASSAPTSGGYYEQYF
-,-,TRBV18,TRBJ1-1,TGTGCCAGCTCACCACAAGGGGCCGGTTCGAACACTGAAGCTTTCTTT,CASSPQGAGSNTEAFF
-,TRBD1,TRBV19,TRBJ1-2,TGTGCCAGTAGTATCAGGGACAGGAACTATGGCTACACCTTC,CASSIRDRNYGYTF
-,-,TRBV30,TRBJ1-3,TGTGCCTGGAGCGCGTTCAATGCTTTAGTCGGAAACACCATATATTTT,CAWSAFNALVGNTIYF
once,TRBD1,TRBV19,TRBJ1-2,TGTGCCAGTAGTATGGAAGGGGGCCGGTATGGCTACACCTTC,CASSMEGGRYGYTF
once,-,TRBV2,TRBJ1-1,TGTGCCAGCAGTGAAGGGTTCGGGGTGTCTGAAGCTTTCTTT,CASSEGFGVSEAFF
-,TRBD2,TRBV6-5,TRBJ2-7,TGTGCCAGCACCCTCGGGGGGGGAAGGGCCTACGAGCAGTACTTC,CASTLGGGRAYEQYF
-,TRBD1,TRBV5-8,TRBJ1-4,TGTGCCAGCAGCAGGACAGGGGGCGTCGTAGTTGCAACTAATGAAAAACTGTTTTTT,CASSRTGGVVVATNEKLFF
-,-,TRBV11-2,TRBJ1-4,TGTGCCAGCAGCTTAGGGCTACTCGGGAGGAATGAAAAACTGTTTTTT,CASSLGLLGRNEKLFF
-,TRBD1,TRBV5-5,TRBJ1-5,TGTGCCAGCAGCTTGGGGGACAGGGCTCAGCCCCAGCATTTT,CASSLGDRAQPQHF
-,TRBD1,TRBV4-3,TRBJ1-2,TGCGCCAGCAGCCATCGCGGACAGGGGAACTATGGCTACACCTTC,CASSHRGQGNYGYTF
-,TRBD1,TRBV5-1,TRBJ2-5,TGCGCCAGCAGCTTTTTCAGGGGGGAGACCCAGTACTTC,CASSFFRGETQYF
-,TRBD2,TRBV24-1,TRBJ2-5,TGTGCCACCAGTGAATCCGGGGGAGGGCGCCAAGAGACCCAGTACTTC,CATSESGGGRQETQYF
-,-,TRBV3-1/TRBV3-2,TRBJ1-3,TGTGCCAGCAGCCAAGAGAAAGGACTCAGCTCTGGAAACACCATATATTTT,CASSQEKGLSSGNTIYF
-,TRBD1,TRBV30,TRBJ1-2,TGTGCCTGGAGTGGGCCTCACACTCTAGTAACGAAGCACAGGGGAGACGGCTACACCTTC,CAWSGPHTLVTKHRGDGYTF
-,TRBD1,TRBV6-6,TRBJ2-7,TGTGCCAGCACCACGTTTATGGGACAGGGGGTTGAGTACTTC,CASTTFMGQGVEYF
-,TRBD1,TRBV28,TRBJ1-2,TGTGCCAGCAGATCCGACAGGGACTATGGCTACACCTTC,CASRSDRDYGYTF